The 10 T cell receptor beta chains given below trace back to one sample, sequenced in a study of blood T cell repertoires in COVID-19 (dated by TCRdb to the early 2020s). Library preparation employed the immunoSEQ multiplex PCR assay. TCRdb took this table from immuneACCESS and kept in-frame rearrangements with V and J called. Such tables lack part of the clones; where checked against another copy, unresolved V genes explain under half of the gap, and the rest is unexplained. The table for this sample lists 75,000 to 90,000 clones; about 80% of them were counted only once. The ten top clones hold around 12% of the sample. Sequencing was performed on peripheral blood. The receptors here all came from a middle-aged woman with active or convalescent COVID-19.

V usage is TRBV28 and J usage is TRBJ2-4; no firm D call. The CDR3 is 14 amino acids. Germline CDR1 reads MDHEN; CDR2 reads SYDVKM. The V end was cut by 9 bases, the J end by 2 bases, with 14 bases between. CDR3 residues: CASGLPNSKNIQYF. CDR3 nucleotide sequence: TGTGCCAGTGGTTTACCCAACTCCAAAAACATTCAGTACTTC.

This clone was seen a few times. This chain connects TRBV27 to TRBJ1-5; D is unresolved. The CDR3 has 13 residues. The V gene lost 4 bases and the J gene lost 2 bases, with 6 bases spanning the gap. In germline, CDR1 is MNHEY, CDR2 SMNVEV (reference sequence). The CDR3 DNA sequence: TGTGCCAGCAGTTGGGCTGGCAATCAGCCCCAGCATTTT. Protein: CASSWAGNQPQHF.

There are a few counts of this clone. V is TRBV18 and J is TRBJ2-1; 14 bases align to TRBD2. CDR1 and CDR2 (germline): KGHSH, LQKENI. The CDR3 is 17 residues long. V dropped 3 bases and J dropped 10; count of bases not matched to a gene: 11. The CDR3 region has the DNA TGTGCCAGCTCACCGCCGGGACTAGCGGGGGTGGGGAAGGAGCAGTTCTTC. It is translated as CASSPPGLAGVGKEQFF.

J is TRBJ2-3 and V is TRBV20-1, with 7 nucleotides matching TRBD1. The V gene end was trimmed by 6 bases and the J gene end by 6 bases; junction bases not matched to a gene: 3. CDR3 length: 11 amino acids. The germline gives CDR1 DFQATT, CDR2 SNEGSKA (reference sequence). CDR3 DNA: TGCAGTGCCGACAGGGCCGATACGCAGTATTTT. Translated: CSADRADTQYF.

The chain links TRBV30 to TRBJ1-1; 10 bases map to TRBD1. CDR1 GTSNPN and CDR2 SVGIG come from the germline V gene (reference sequence). The junction had 13 bases not matched to a gene; V was cut back by 4 bases and J by 11 bases. The CDR3 extends over 14 amino acids. CDR3 protein: CAWNLGTGDFLAFF. The CDR3 DNA reads as TGTGCCTGGAACTTGGGGACAGGGGATTTTTTGGCTTTCTTT.

CDR3 loop: CASSEVRDRVGSPLHF. Here the CDR3 DNA reads TGTGCCAGCAGTGAAGTAAGGGACAGGGTTGGCTCACCCCTCCACTTT. The chain links TRBV6-1 to TRBJ1-6; the match to TRBD1 covers 9 bases. With V trimmed by 1 base and J by 10 bases, 8 bases remained unmatched. The CDR3 is made up of 16 amino acids. Germline V gives CDR1 MNHNS, CDR2 SASEGT.

The V and J genes are TRBV5-1 and TRBJ2-2; the match to TRBD2 covers 11 bases. CDR3 length equals 17 residues. V shed 4 bases and J 6 bases; nucleotides not matched to a gene: 11. The germline CDR1 and CDR2 sequences are SGHRS and YFSETQ. The CDR3 region is CASSPHELAGVAGELFF. As DNA, the CDR3 is TGCGCCAGCAGCCCCCATGAACTAGCGGGGGTGGCCGGGGAGCTGTTTTTT.

The rearrangement joins TRBV7-9 to TRBJ2-2; 11 bases line up with TRBD2. The CDR3 is 16 amino acids. V was pared by 3 bases and J by 3 bases, with 3 bases of the junction left unmatched. Germline V lookup: CDR1 SEHNR, CDR2 FQNEAQ (reference sequence). The CDR3 loop reads CASSFVAGGHTGELFF. In nucleotides, the CDR3 is TGTGCCAGCAGCTTTGTAGCGGGGGGGCACACCGGGGAGCTGTTTTTT. Together with reference TRBV7-9 and TRBJ2-2, the CDR3 gives the full variable domain: DTGVSQNPRHKITKRGQNVTFRCDPISEHNRLYWYRQTLGQGPEFLTYFQNEAQLEKSRLLSDRFSAERPKGSFSTLEIQRTEQGDSAMYLCASSFVAGGHTGELFFGEGSRLTVL.

The chain links TRBV4-2 to TRBJ1-3; 9 nucleotides match TRBD1. This CDR3 spans 17 amino acids. Germline trimming cut 4 bases from V and 5 bases from J; bases unmatched to any gene: 12. Germline V gives CDR1 LGHNA, CDR2 YNFKEQ. CDR3 sequence: CASSPEPGDRARNTIYF. The DNA of the CDR3 is TGTGCCAGCAGCCCAGAACCGGGGGACAGGGCCCGAAACACCATATATTTT.

This clone was seen more than once but under ten times. This rearrangement joins TRBV19 to TRBJ1-2; the D is unclear. Deletions cut 3 bases from V and 8 bases from J, with 16 bases between. Germline assignment: CDR1 LNHDA and CDR2 SQIVND (reference sequence). CDR3 length: 14 amino acids. CDR3 amino acids: CASSMAGFLIGYTF. CDR3 sequence (DNA): TGTGCCAGTAGTATGGCGGGGTTTCTGATCGGCTACACCTTC.